These 16 T cell receptor beta chains were all obtained from the same sample, sequenced in a study of T cells in Graves' hyperthyroidism and ophthalmopathy. Amplified TCR beta CDR3 regions came from RNA transcripts. Initially, a first-round RT-PCR of the TCR CDR3 employed the HTBI primer set. One entry per CDR3 protein results from TCRdb running MiXCR on the multiplex PCR reads. The sample consists of some 510,000 distinct CDR3 sequences, roughly 20% of them appearing once. The specimen sequenced was blood. The receptors here all came from a man between 18 and 29 years old with Graves' hyperthyroidism.

This clonotype has a handful of counts. The chain recombines TRBV6-1 with TRBJ1-2, with 7 bases fitting TRBD1. The germline gives CDR1 MNHNS, CDR2 SASEGT. Losses at the gene ends were 6 bases for V and 4 bases for J; bases not matched to a gene: 17. The CDR3 sequence is 17 residues long. The CDR3 sequence is CASRLIFGGGPPYGYTF. CDR3 coding DNA: TGTGCCAGCAGGCTCATATTCGGAGGGGGCCCTCCCTATGGCTACACCTTC.

This sequence joins TRBV12-3 or TRBV12-4 and TRBJ2-2, with 9 nucleotides matching TRBD1. With V trimmed by 6 bases and J by 4 bases, 9 bases remained unmatched. This CDR3 has 16 amino acids. The CDR3 reads CASRTTGGLGTGELFF. CDR3 DNA sequence: TGTGCCAGCAGAACCACAGGGGGCTTGGGCACCGGGGAGCTGTTTTTT.

This clonotype has at least ten counts. CDR3 residues: CASSASGVGQPQHF. The DNA of the CDR3 is TGTGCCAGCAGTGCCTCGGGGGTGGGTCAGCCCCAGCATTTT. The chain employs TRBV6-1 and TRBJ1-5, with D perhaps TRBD1 (5 bases). V dropped 4 bases and J dropped 6 bases, with 13 bases sitting between them. CDR3 length: 14 amino acids. Germline CDR1 MNHNS, CDR2 SASEGT.

The chain couples TRBV28 to TRBJ1-2; 7 bases align to TRBD1. The CDR3 is made up of 15 amino acids. The V and J ends lost 6 bases and 3 bases, in that order; junction bases with no gene match: 10. CDR1 and CDR2 from the germline V gene are MDHEN and SYDVKM. CDR3 nucleotides: TGTGCCAGCAGGCCCGCAACAGGGGCGGACTATGGCTACACCTTC. It specifies CASRPATGADYGYTF.

This clonotype was counted ten times or more. The V and J genes are TRBV5-1 and TRBJ1-1; 9 bases map to TRBD1. The CDR3 consists of 16 residues. In germline, CDR1 is SGHRS, CDR2 YFSETQ. The junction had 6 bases not matched to a gene; V was cut back by 2 bases and J by 1 base. CDR3 sequence: CASSFSRTGENTEAFF. The CDR3 DNA reads TGCGCCAGCAGCTTCAGCCGGACAGGGGAGAACACTGAAGCTTTCTTT.

This clonotype occurred a few times. This may arise from a read error, as a much more abundant clone is one base away. This sequence joins TRBV12-3 or TRBV12-4 and TRBJ2-5; D is uncertain. The length of the CDR3 is 11 residues. Trimming pared 6 bases from V and 5 bases from J, leaving 7 bases between. The CDR3, as DNA: TGTGCCAGCAGGAAGTCGGAGACCCAGTACTTC. This encodes CASRKSETQYF.

The sample holds many counts of this clonotype. V is TRBV6-1 and J is TRBJ1-5, with D hard to call. Germline CDR1 reads MNHNS; CDR2 reads SASEGT. The CDR3 totals 15 residues. V lost 6 bases, J lost 3 bases, and 15 bases lay in between. CDR3 DNA sequence: TGTGCCAGCAGACCGCAGGTCCCTATCAATCAGCCCCAGCATTTT. Its protein product is CASRPQVPINQPQHF.

This clonotype was recorded a few times. The chain couples TRBV20-1 to TRBJ2-5; D perhaps matches TRBD1 (6 bases). The CDR3 is 13 amino acids. The V gene's germline CDR1 is DFQATT and CDR2 SNEGSKA (reference sequence). V was trimmed by 5 bases and J by 0 bases, leaving 10 bases between them. CDR3 in amino acids: CSARRDNQETQYF. The CDR3, as DNA: TGCAGTGCTCGCCGGGACAACCAAGAGACCCAGTACTTC.

This clonotype was detected only a few times. The chain couples TRBV29-1 to TRBJ1-1; D gene uncertain. Trimming took off 5 bases at V and 7 bases at J, with 17 bases between the two ends. The CDR3 has 13 residues. CDR1 is SQVTM, CDR2 ANQGSEA, per germline. The CDR3 DNA reads TGCAGCGTTAAGGGTGGCTATCCCCTTGAAGCTTTCTTT. Its protein is CSVKGGYPLEAFF. The entire variable domain, with the rest obtained from reference TRBV29-1 and TRBJ1-1, is as follows: SAVISQKPSRDICQRGTSLTIQCQVDSQVTMMFWYRQQPGQSLTLIATANQGSEATYESGFVIDKFPISRPNLTFSTLTVSNMSPEDSSIYLCSVKGGYPLEAFFGQGTRLTVV.

This clonotype appeared many times. The V gene is TRBV12-3 or TRBV12-4, the J gene TRBJ1-2; no clear D. V lost 6 bases to trimming and J lost 1 base, with 9 bases between them. The CDR3 runs to 13 residues. CDR3 protein: CASSISLNYGYTF. The CDR3 DNA is TGTGCCAGCAGCATAAGTCTTAACTATGGCTACACCTTC.

There are many counts of this clonotype. The chain uses TRBV24-1 and TRBJ1-3, with D hard to call. The CDR3 runs to 15 residues. Between the trimmed V and J ends, which lost 2 bases and 0 bases, there was a span of 7 bases. Germline CDR1 and CDR2: KGHDR and SFDVKD. CDR3 residues: CATSDSRTSGNTIYF. The DNA for the CDR3 is TGTGCCACCAGTGATTCACGTACCTCTGGAAACACCATATATTTT.

This clonotype has at least ten counts. J is TRBJ1-1 and V is TRBV12-3 or TRBV12-4; D is undetermined. V was trimmed by 10 bases and J by 1 base, leaving 4 bases between them. The CDR3 loop spans 10 amino acids. CDR3 region: CATGNTEAFF. CDR3 in DNA: TGTGCCACCGGGAACACTGAAGCTTTCTTT.

This clonotype came up many times. This sequence joins TRBV2 and TRBJ2-7; TRBD1 is a possible D gene (5 bases). This CDR3 comprises 15 residues. Germline V gives CDR1 SNHLY, CDR2 FYNNEI. V was shortened by 4 bases and J by 3 bases, with 16 bases between the two germline ends. For the CDR3, the DNA is TGTGCCAGCAGTGGGGGCAGGGCCCCGTACTACGAGCAGTACTTC. Translated: CASSGGRAPYYEQYF.

The V call is TRBV7-9, the J call TRBJ1-1; TRBD1 aligns across 10 bases. Germline CDR1 and CDR2: SEHNR and FQNEAQ (reference sequence). The CDR3 runs to 14 residues. Germline trimming cut 4 bases from V and 4 bases from J; bases unmatched to any gene: 3. CDR3 coding DNA: TGTGCCAGCAGCTGGGACAGGGGTTCCACTGAAGCTTTCTTT. Its protein product is CASSWDRGSTEAFF.

This clonotype was seen many times. CDR3 nucleotide sequence: TGTGCCAGCTCCCTGATACGGGCTCAGCCCCAGCATTTT. Amino acid sequence: CASSLIRAQPQHF. The V and J genes are TRBV6-1 and TRBJ1-5; D is ambiguous. The V end was cut by 8 bases, the J end by 6 bases, with 14 bases between. The CDR3 is 13 residues long. CDR1 is MNHNS and CDR2 is SASEGT in the germline V gene.

As for this clonotype: This may come from a read error, since a much larger clone is one base off. The chain has TRBV29-1 and TRBJ1-1; tentative D call: TRBD1 (5 bases). This CDR3 is built from 15 residues. Germline lookup yields CDR1 SQVTM and CDR2 ANQGSEA. The CDR3 DNA reads as TGCAGGGTCTTCCGGGGCGCGGTTCACGACACTGAAGCTTTCTTT. Its protein product is CRVFRGAVHDTEAFF.